This T cell receptor (beta chain) emerged from a study of cytomegalovirus exposure and HLA in healthy donors. The CDR3 loop spans 16 amino acids. Germline-derived CDR1 and CDR2 are SNHLY and FYNNEI. The V end lost 1 base, the J end lost 2 bases, and 13 bases lay between the germline ends. Vbeta (60) and Jbeta (13) primers were used in the PCR. Sequenced by immunoSEQ multiplex PCR; TCRdb stores in-frame clones only, minus some. The sample consists of about 120,000 clones, approximately 80% of them appearing once. Material: PBMCs. The receptor was derived from a man aged 40-55 years in good health and CMV-seronegative. This sequence joins TRBV2 and TRBJ2-3; D might be TRBD2 (5 bases). As DNA, the CDR3 is TGTGCCAGCAGTGAAGGGACTTCATACGACACAGATACGCAGTATTTT. Translated, it gives CASSEGTSYDTDTQYF.